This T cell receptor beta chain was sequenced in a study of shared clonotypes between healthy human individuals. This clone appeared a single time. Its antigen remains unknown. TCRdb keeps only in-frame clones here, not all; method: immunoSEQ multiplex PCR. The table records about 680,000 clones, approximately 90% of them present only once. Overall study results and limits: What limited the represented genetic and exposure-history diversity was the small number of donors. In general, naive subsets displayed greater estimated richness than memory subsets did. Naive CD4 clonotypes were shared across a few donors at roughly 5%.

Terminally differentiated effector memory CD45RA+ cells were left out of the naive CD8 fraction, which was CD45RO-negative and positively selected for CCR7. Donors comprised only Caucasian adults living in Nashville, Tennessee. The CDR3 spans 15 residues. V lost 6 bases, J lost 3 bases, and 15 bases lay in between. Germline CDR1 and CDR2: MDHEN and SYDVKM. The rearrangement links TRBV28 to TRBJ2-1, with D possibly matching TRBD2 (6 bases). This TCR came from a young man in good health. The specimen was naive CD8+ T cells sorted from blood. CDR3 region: CASSLVAAIYNEQFF. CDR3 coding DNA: TGTGCCAGCAGCCTGGTAGCGGCAATCTACAATGAGCAGTTCTTC.